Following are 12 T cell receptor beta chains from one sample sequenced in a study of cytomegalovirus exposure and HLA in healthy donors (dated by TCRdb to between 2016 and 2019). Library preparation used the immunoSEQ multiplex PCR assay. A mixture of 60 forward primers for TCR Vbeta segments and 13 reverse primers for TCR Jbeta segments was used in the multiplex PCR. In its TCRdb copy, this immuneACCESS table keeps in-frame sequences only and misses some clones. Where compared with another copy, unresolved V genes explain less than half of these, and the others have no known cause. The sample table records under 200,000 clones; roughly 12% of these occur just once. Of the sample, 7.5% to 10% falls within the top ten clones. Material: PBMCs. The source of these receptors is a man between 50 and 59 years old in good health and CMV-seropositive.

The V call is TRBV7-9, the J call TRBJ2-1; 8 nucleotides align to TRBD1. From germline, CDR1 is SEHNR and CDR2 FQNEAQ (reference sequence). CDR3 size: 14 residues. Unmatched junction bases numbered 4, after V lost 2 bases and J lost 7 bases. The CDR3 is CASSLYGQGNEQFF. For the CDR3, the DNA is TGTGCCAGCAGCTTATACGGACAGGGAAATGAGCAGTTCTTC.

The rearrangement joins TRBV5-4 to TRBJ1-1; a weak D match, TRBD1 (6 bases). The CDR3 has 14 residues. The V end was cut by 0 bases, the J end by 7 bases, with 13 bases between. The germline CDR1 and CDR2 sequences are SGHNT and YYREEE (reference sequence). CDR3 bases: TGTGCCAGCAGCTTGGAATTTCCGGACAGTGAAGCTTTCTTT. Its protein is CASSLEFPDSEAFF.

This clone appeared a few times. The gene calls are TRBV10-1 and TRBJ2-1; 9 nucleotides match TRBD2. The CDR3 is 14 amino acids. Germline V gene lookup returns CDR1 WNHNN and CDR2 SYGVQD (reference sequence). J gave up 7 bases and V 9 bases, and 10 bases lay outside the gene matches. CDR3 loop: CARLAGYVGNEQFF. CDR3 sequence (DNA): TGCGCCAGGCTAGCGGGGTACGTTGGGAATGAGCAGTTCTTC.

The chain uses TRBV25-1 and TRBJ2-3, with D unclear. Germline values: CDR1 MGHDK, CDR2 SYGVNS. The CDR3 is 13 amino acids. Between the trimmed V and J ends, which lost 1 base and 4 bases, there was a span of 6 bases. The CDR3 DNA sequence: TGTGCCAGCAGTGAATCCACACCAGATACGCAGTATTTT. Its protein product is CASSESTPDTQYF.

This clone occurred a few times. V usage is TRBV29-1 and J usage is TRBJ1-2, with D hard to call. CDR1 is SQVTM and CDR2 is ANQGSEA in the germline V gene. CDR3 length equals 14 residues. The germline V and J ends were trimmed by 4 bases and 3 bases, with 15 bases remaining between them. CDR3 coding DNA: TGCAGCGTTGGCGCAGCCCTCGGGGACTATGGCTACACCTTC. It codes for CSVGAALGDYGYTF.

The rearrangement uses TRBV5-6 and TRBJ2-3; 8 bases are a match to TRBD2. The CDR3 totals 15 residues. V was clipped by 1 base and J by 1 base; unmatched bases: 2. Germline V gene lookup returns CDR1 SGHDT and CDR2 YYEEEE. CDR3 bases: TGTGCCAGCAGCTTGAAAGCGGGGGGCACAGATACGCAGTATTTT. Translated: CASSLKAGGTDTQYF.

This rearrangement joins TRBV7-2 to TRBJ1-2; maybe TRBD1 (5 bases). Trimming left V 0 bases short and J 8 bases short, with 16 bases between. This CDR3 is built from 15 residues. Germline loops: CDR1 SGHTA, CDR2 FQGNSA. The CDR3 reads CASSLAFGQGPGYTF. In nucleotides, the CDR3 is TGTGCCAGCAGCTTAGCATTTGGGCAGGGCCCAGGCTACACCTTC.

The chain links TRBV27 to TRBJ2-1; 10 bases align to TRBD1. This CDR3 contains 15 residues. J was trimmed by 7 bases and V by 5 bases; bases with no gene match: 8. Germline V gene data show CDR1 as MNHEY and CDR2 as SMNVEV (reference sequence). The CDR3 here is CASSRPGQGRNEQFF. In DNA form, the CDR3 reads TGTGCCAGCAGTCGGCCGGGACAGGGGCGGAATGAGCAGTTCTTC.

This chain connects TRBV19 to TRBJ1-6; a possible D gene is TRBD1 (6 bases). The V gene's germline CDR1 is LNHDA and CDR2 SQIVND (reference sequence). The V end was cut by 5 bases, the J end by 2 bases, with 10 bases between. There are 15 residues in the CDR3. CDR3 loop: CASSPGGTYNSPLHF. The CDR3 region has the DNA TGTGCCAGTAGTCCGGGGGGCACCTATAATTCACCCCTCCACTTT.

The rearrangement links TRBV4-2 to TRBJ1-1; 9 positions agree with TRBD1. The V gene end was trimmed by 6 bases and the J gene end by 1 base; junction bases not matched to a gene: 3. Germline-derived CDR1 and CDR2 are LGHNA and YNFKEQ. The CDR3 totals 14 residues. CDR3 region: CASREGQGNTEAFF. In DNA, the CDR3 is TGTGCCAGCAGGGAGGGACAGGGGAACACTGAAGCTTTCTTT.

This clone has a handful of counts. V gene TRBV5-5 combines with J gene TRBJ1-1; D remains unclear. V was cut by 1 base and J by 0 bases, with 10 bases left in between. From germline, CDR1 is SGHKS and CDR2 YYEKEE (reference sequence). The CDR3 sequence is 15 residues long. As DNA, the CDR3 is TGTGCCAGCAGCTTGATTTTCGGGTTGAACACTGAAGCTTTCTTT. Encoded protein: CASSLIFGLNTEAFF.

The CDR3 region is CASSISRGDEQYF. CDR3 coding DNA: TGTGCCAGTAGTATCTCCAGGGGCGACGAGCAGTACTTC. The genes are TRBV19 and TRBJ2-7, with a tentative D call TRBD1 (6 bases). This CDR3 contains 13 residues. Trimming stripped 3 bases from V and 5 bases from J, with 11 bases between. Germline V gene lookup returns CDR1 LNHDA and CDR2 SQIVND (reference sequence).